Listed below are T cell receptor beta chains from one sample, sequenced in a study of blood T cell repertoires in COVID-19. TCRdb's copy holds only in-frame clones and misses some; the assay was immunoSEQ multiplex PCR. The table includes approximately 70,000 clones, more than 65% detected once. What was sequenced was peripheral blood. The receptors stem from a woman in her fifties or sixties with acute or convalescent COVID-19. Both conserved end residues are part of each CDR3. Each record gives: J gene, V gene, D gene, clone size, CDR3 protein, CDR3 DNA. D genes are given only for firm matches. Some rows mark clone size as missing; the rest say once, few, many or name a class of expanded clone.

TRBJ2-3 TRBV7-2 - - CASSPRSGSYTDTQYF TGTGCCAGCAGTCCTAGAAGCGGGTCTTACACAGATACGCAGTATTTT
TRBJ1-2 TRBV7-2 - - CASSLGGRGLQGYGYTF TGTGCCAGCAGCTTAGGGGGCCGGGGATTACAGGGCTATGGCTACACCTTC
TRBJ1-2 TRBV2 - - CASRGRQLYGYTF TGTGCCAGCAGGGGAAGACAGCTCTATGGCTACACCTTC
TRBJ1-1 TRBV6-1 - - CASSERTVHNTEAFF TGTGCCAGCAGTGAAAGGACAGTTCATAACACTGAAGCTTTCTTT
TRBJ1-2 TRBV3-1/TRBV3-2 - - CASSQDLYGYTF TGTGCCAGCAGCCAAGACCTCTATGGCTACACCTTC
TRBJ1-1 TRBV4-1 - once CASSQGQQRNTEAFF TGCGCCAGCAGCCAAGGACAGCAACGGAACACTGAAGCTTTCTTT
TRBJ2-1 TRBV3-1/TRBV3-2 TRBD2 - CASSHGAGGPGNEQFF TGTGCCAGCAGCCACGGAGCGGGGGGGCCAGGAAATGAGCAGTTCTTC
TRBJ1-4 TRBV3-1/TRBV3-2 - - CASSLLGRTNEKLFF TGTGCCAGCAGCCTCCTGGGGAGAACTAATGAAAAACTGTTTTTT
TRBJ1-2 TRBV6-5 - - CASRPPGLLYGYTF TGTGCCAGCAGACCTCCCGGACTTCTCTATGGCTACACCTTC
TRBJ2-5 TRBV5-1 TRBD2 - CASSRTSQETQYF TGCGCCAGCAGCCGGACTAGCCAAGAGACCCAGTACTTC
TRBJ2-3 TRBV6-4 - - CASSERGITDTQYF TGTGCCAGCAGTGAGAGGGGGATCACAGATACGCAGTATTTT
TRBJ2-7 TRBV18 TRBD1 - CASSPTGQGYEQYF TGTGCCAGCTCACCAACCGGACAGGGGTACGAGCAGTACTTC
TRBJ1-2 TRBV29-1 - - CSVDRGAGGYTF TGCAGCGTTGATCGGGGGGCAGGCGGCTACACCTTC
TRBJ2-3 TRBV5-1 TRBD2 - CASSLESGGDDTQYF TGCGCCAGCAGCTTGGAATCGGGAGGGGATGATACGCAGTATTTT
TRBJ1-1 TRBV30 - - CAWSGRGGNSNTEAFF TGTGCCTGGAGTGGAAGGGGGGGCAACTCGAACACTGAAGCTTTCTTT
TRBJ2-1 TRBV10-2 TRBD1 - CASSPGRGNYNEQFF TGCGCCAGCAGTCCGGGCAGGGGGAATTACAATGAGCAGTTCTTC
TRBJ2-3 TRBV2 - - CASRGIQGSHTDTQYF TGTGCCAGCAGGGGAATACAGGGATCGCATACAGATACGCAGTATTTT
TRBJ1-6 TRBV7-9 - few CAAGSSYNSPLHF TGTGCCGCGGGCAGCTCCTATAATTCACCCCTCCACTTT
TRBJ2-3 TRBV11-2 TRBD2 once CASNLALAGGRDTQYF TGTGCCAGCAACTTAGCGCTAGCGGGGGGGAGGGATACGCAGTATTTT
TRBJ1-5 TRBV6-5 TRBD1 - CASSEGQGQNQPQHF TGTGCCAGCAGCGAGGGGCAGGGACAGAATCAGCCCCAGCATTTT
TRBJ1-2 TRBV6-5 - - CASREGGDYGYTF TGTGCCAGCAGAGAGGGGGGGGACTATGGCTACACCTTC
TRBJ2-7 TRBV11-2 - - CASSRFRGGQGGYEQYF TGTGCCAGCAGCCGCTTCCGGGGGGGACAGGGCGGGTACGAGCAGTACTTC
TRBJ2-1 TRBV5-4 TRBD2 once CASSSGLAGVYNEQFF TGTGCCAGCAGCTCGGGACTAGCGGGGGTTTACAATGAGCAGTTCTTC
TRBJ1-3 TRBV7-9 - few CASSLAGRRSSGNTIYF TGTGCCAGCAGCTTAGCGGGGAGACGTAGCTCTGGAAACACCATATATTTT
TRBJ1-1 TRBV29-1 - - CSVERQENTEAFF TGCAGCGTTGAACGTCAGGAGAACACTGAAGCTTTCTTT
TRBJ2-7 TRBV6-2/TRBV6-3 TRBD1 - CASSRQGSSYEQYF TGTGCCAGCAGCCGACAGGGGAGCTCCTACGAGCAGTACTTC
TRBJ1-2 TRBV14 - - CASSQDLFYGYTF TGTGCCAGCAGCCAAGACCTCTTCTATGGCTACACCTTC
TRBJ2-7 TRBV6-1 TRBD1 once CASSEAGMTGSYEQYF TGTGCCAGCAGTGAAGCAGGGATGACAGGGTCCTACGAGCAGTACTTC
TRBJ2-3 TRBV7-3 - - CASSRTSTDTQYF TGTGCCAGCAGCCGGACTAGCACAGATACGCAGTATTTT